Below, 30 T cell receptor beta chains from the same sample are listed, as sequenced in a study of blood T cell repertoires in COVID-19. TCRdb keeps only in-frame clones here, not all; method: immunoSEQ multiplex PCR. The sample has just over 250,000 clones; under 90% are singletons. Sequencing was done on a sample of PBMCs or T cells enriched from blood (not recorded which). The receptors derive from a man aged 25 to 45 with acute COVID-19.

There are a few counts of this clone. This CDR3 is also generated by other DNA sequences in the sample. In nucleotides, the CDR3 is TGCAGTGCTTCCCCGGGGGAGACCCAGTACTTC. It translates to CSASPGETQYF. The chain has TRBV20-1 and TRBJ2-5, with D perhaps matching TRBD2 (5 bases). Germline lookup yields CDR1 DFQATT and CDR2 SNEGSKA (reference sequence). There are 11 residues in the CDR3. Trimming removed 5 bases from V and 5 bases from J, with 9 bases in between.

This chain links TRBV6-4 with TRBJ1-2; 7 positions agree with TRBD1. The CDR3 is 12 amino acids. Per germline, CDR1 MRHNA and CDR2 SNTAGT. Germline trimming cut 4 bases from V and 7 bases from J; bases unmatched to any gene: 3. CDR3 nucleotide sequence: TGTGCCAGCAGTGGGACAGGTCGTGGCTACACCTTC. This encodes CASSGTGRGYTF.

This chain connects TRBV2 to TRBJ2-2, with 10 bases lining up with TRBD1. There are 15 residues in the CDR3. With V trimmed by 6 bases and J by 2 bases, 3 bases remained unmatched. CDR1 SNHLY and CDR2 FYNNEI come from the germline V gene. CDR3 in DNA: TGTGCCAGCAGCTTGACAGGGGGCAACACCGGGGAGCTGTTTTTT. Its protein product is CASSLTGGNTGELFF. Combining the CDR3 with reference TRBV2 and TRBJ2-2 gives the whole variable domain EPEVTQTPSHQVTQMGQEVILRCVPISNHLYFYWYRQILGQKVEFLVSFYNNEISEKSEIFDDQFSVERPDGSNFTLKIRSTKLEDSAMYFCASSLTGGNTGELFFGEGSRLTVL.

About this clone: One end of the junction fails to match germline, which may point to a read error. The V and J genes are TRBV5-1 and TRBJ2-1, with 12 bases matching TRBD2. Germline CDR1 SGHRS, CDR2 YFSETQ. The CDR3 runs 19 residues. CDR3: CASSLVGTSGPPAYNEQFF. DNA for the CDR3: TGTGCCAGCAGCTTGGTGGGGACTAGCGGGCCACCAGCCTACAATGAGCAGTTCTTC.

This sequence joins TRBV6-5 and TRBJ2-6; no clear D gene. Germline CDR1 reads MNHEY; CDR2 reads SVGAGI. V dropped 2 bases and J dropped 0 bases, with 8 bases sitting between them. The CDR3 runs to 16 residues. The chain's CDR3 is CASSYASASGANVLTF. In nucleotides, the CDR3 is TGTGCCAGCAGTTACGCTAGTGCCTCTGGGGCCAACGTCCTGACTTTC.

Concerning this clone: The same CDR3 arises from other DNA sequences in this sample as well. The rearrangement joins TRBV6-4 to TRBJ2-2; 8 bases are a match to TRBD1. V gave up 6 bases and J gave up 1 base; unmatched junction bases: 1. The CDR3 is 14 amino acids. The germline gives CDR1 MRHNA, CDR2 SNTAGT. The CDR3 reads CASRGQGNTGELFF. In DNA, the CDR3 is TGTGCCAGCAGAGGACAGGGGAACACCGGGGAGCTGTTTTTT.

This chain uses TRBV19 with TRBJ2-1; the D gene is possibly TRBD1 (6 bases). V lost 5 bases, J lost 4 bases, and 15 bases lay in between. Germline CDR1 is LNHDA and CDR2 is SQIVND (reference sequence). The length of the CDR3 is 15 residues. The CDR3 coding sequence is TGTGCCAGTAGTCCCCTAGACAGGTCTTACAATGAGCAGTTCTTC. Translation: CASSPLDRSYNEQFF.

The chain is built from TRBV4-1 and TRBJ1-5; perhaps TRBD1 as D (6 bases). The germline V gene has CDR1 MGHRA and CDR2 YSYEKL. CDR3 length: 15 amino acids. Trimming cost V 3 bases and J 6 bases, with 15 bases left between them. CDR3 sequence (DNA): TGCGCCAGCAGCCATGTAGGGGGGGACCCTCAGCCCCAGCATTTT. As protein: CASSHVGGDPQPQHF.

This chain links TRBV12-2 with TRBJ1-1. TRBV12-2 is a listed pseudogene. The CDR3 sequence is 17 residues long. For the CDR3, the DNA is TGTGCAAGTCGCTCCGACACGGTCGACGGGGGGAGGACTGAAGCTTTCTTT. Protein product: CASRSDTVDGGRTEAFF.

The chain joins TRBV28 to TRBJ1-4, with TRBD1 as a possible D gene (5 bases). CDR1 is MDHEN and CDR2 is SYDVKM in the germline V gene. The germline V and J ends were trimmed by 8 bases and 2 bases, with 9 bases remaining between them. This CDR3 is 13 amino acids long. The CDR3 DNA sequence: TGTGCCAGCGTCCAGGGCACTAATGAAAAACTGTTTTTT. Protein sequence: CASVQGTNEKLFF.

The rearrangement links TRBV11-2 to TRBJ1-2; no clear D gene. Trimming removed 0 bases at V and 8 bases at J, with 7 bases between. CDR1 and CDR2 (germline): SGHAT, FQNNGV. This CDR3 is built from 12 residues. The CDR3 sequence: CASSLDSRGYTF. CDR3 bases: TGTGCCAGCAGCTTAGATAGCCGGGGCTACACCTTC.

This chain connects TRBV5-1 to TRBJ1-5; D is undetermined. Trimming removed 0 bases at V and 9 bases at J, with 10 bases between. Germline values: CDR1 SGHRS, CDR2 YFSETQ. This CDR3 has 13 amino acids. CDR3 DNA: TGCGCCAGCAGCTTGGTATCAGAGGGGCCCCAGCATTTT. Protein product: CASSLVSEGPQHF.

The CDR3 DNA reads TGTGCCAGCAGCTTTGGGGACACCCAAAATCAGCCCCAGCATTTT. This sequence encodes CASSFGDTQNQPQHF. The chain uses TRBV7-9 and TRBJ1-5; weak D call: TRBD1 (6 bases). The length of the CDR3 is 15 residues. Deletions cut 3 bases from V and 4 bases from J, with 13 bases between. CDR1 is SEHNR and CDR2 is FQNEAQ in the germline V gene (reference sequence). Looking up the rest from reference TRBV7-9 and TRBJ1-5 gives the full variable domain: DTGVSQNPRHKITKRGQNVTFRCDPISEHNRLYWYRQTLGQGPEFLTYFQNEAQLEKSRLLSDRFSAERPKGSFSTLEIQRTEQGDSAMYLCASSFGDTQNQPQHFGDGTRLSIL.

CDR3 coding DNA: TGTGCCAGCAGATATGAGGAAACTGAAGCTTTCTTT. Translated, it gives CASRYEETEAFF. The chain employs TRBV6-1 and TRBJ1-1; D remains ambiguous. Germline V CDR1 and CDR2: MNHNS, SASEGT. The germline V and J ends were trimmed by 6 bases and 5 bases, with 10 bases remaining between them. CDR3 length equals 12 residues.

This clone was seen a handful of times. V and J are TRBV29-1 and TRBJ1-4, with D unclear. This CDR3 region has 12 residues. Germline lookup yields CDR1 SQVTM and CDR2 ANQGSEA. V was cut by 7 bases and J by 6 bases, with 12 bases left in between. In nucleotides, the CDR3 is TGCAGCGGAGGTACGGTTGATGAAAAACTGTTTTTT. As protein: CSGGTVDEKLFF.

The gene calls are TRBV6-5 and TRBJ1-6, with 9 bases that match TRBD1. The CDR3 runs 16 residues. CDR1 is MNHEY and CDR2 is SVGAGI in the germline V gene. The V gene end was trimmed by 4 bases and the J gene end by 5 bases; junction bases not matched to a gene: 6. CDR3 amino acids: CASSSRTGVHNSPLHF. The CDR3 nucleotides read TGTGCCAGCAGTTCTCGGACAGGGGTGCATAATTCACCCCTCCACTTT.

The V call is TRBV19, the J call TRBJ1-4; a possible D gene is TRBD1 (6 bases). Deletions cut 5 bases from V and 5 bases from J, with 12 bases between. The V gene's germline CDR1 is LNHDA and CDR2 SQIVND (reference sequence). There are 14 residues in the CDR3. DNA of the CDR3: TGTGCCAGTAGTCTCAGGGGTGGAAATGAAAAACTGTTTTTT. Translated, it gives CASSLRGGNEKLFF.

This clone was recorded once. The gene calls are TRBV3-1 (or the pseudogene TRBV3-2) and TRBJ2-1; 14 bases map to TRBD2. V lost 4 bases and J lost 8; bases outside the gene matches: 7. CDR3 length equals 16 residues. Germline V lookup: CDR1 LGHDT, CDR2 YNNKEL (reference sequence). The CDR3 here is CASSPPGTSGSDEQFF. CDR3 bases: TGTGCCAGCAGCCCGCCCGGGACTAGCGGGAGCGATGAGCAGTTCTTC.

This chain uses TRBV30 with TRBJ1-5; TRBD1 might be the D (5 bases). V gave up 5 bases and J gave up 7 bases, with 15 bases separating them. This CDR3 spans 13 amino acids. The germline gives CDR1 GTSNPN, CDR2 SVGIG (reference sequence). The CDR3 sequence is CAWEAGSRQPQHF. CDR3 sequence (DNA): TGTGCCTGGGAGGCAGGGTCAAGGCAGCCCCAGCATTTT.

The rearrangement uses TRBV11-2 and TRBJ2-7; 13 bases fit TRBD2. The CDR3 sequence is 14 residues long. With V trimmed by 3 bases and J by 6 bases, 2 bases remained unmatched. CDR1 is SGHAT, CDR2 FQNNGV, per germline. The CDR3: CASSLGLAGIEQYV. CDR3 coding DNA: TGTGCCAGCAGCTTGGGACTAGCGGGAATCGAGCAGTACGTC.

The genes are TRBV18 and TRBJ2-2, with a tentative D call TRBD1 (6 bases). The CDR3 length is 16 residues. Per the germline V gene, CDR1 is KGHSH and CDR2 is LQKENI. With 3 bases removed from V and 11 bases from J, the gap between germline ends came to 22 bases. The chain's CDR3 is CASSPGRRGLLGELFF. CDR3 nucleotide sequence: TGTGCCAGCTCACCCGGACGCAGGGGATTGCTCGGAGAGCTGTTTTTT.

This sequence joins TRBV4-3 and TRBJ1-1, with D hard to call. Germline values: CDR1 LGHNA, CDR2 YSLEER. V was clipped by 1 base and J by 0 bases, with 9 bases between them. The CDR3 has 15 residues. The CDR3 DNA follows: TGCGCCAGCAGCCAAGGGAGAAGGATGAACACTGAAGCTTTCTTT. Protein sequence: CASSQGRRMNTEAFF.

The rearrangement uses TRBV6-5 and TRBJ1-4, with D possibly being TRBD1 (6 bases). The V end was cut by 4 bases, the J end by 5 bases, with 11 bases between. This CDR3 comprises 14 residues. Germline loops: CDR1 MNHEY, CDR2 SVGAGI. CDR3 protein: CASSWGRGNEKLFF. The CDR3 nucleotides read TGTGCCAGCAGTTGGGGCAGGGGAAATGAAAAACTGTTTTTT.

This clone was found a few times. The chain employs TRBV4-2 and TRBJ2-1; 11 positions match TRBD2. The germline CDR1 and CDR2 sequences are LGHNA and YNFKEQ. The CDR3 runs to 16 residues. Losses at the gene ends were 0 bases for V and 8 bases for J; bases not matched to a gene: 6. The CDR3, as DNA: TGTGCCAGCAGCCAAGAATTAGCGGGAGGGGGGCATGAGCAGTTCTTC. Translated: CASSQELAGGGHEQFF.

The chain uses TRBV5-6 and TRBJ1-6; D not resolved. The CDR3 totals 14 residues. V lost 3 bases to trimming and J lost 10 bases, with 14 bases between them. CDR1 and CDR2 from the germline V gene are SGHDT and YYEEEE. In DNA form, the CDR3 reads TGTGCCAGCAGCTCTTCGGGGTTCGCCTCACCCCTCCACTTT. Its protein is CASSSSGFASPLHF.

This clone appeared a few times. V gene TRBV3-1 (or the pseudogene TRBV3-2) combines with J gene TRBJ1-2; D remains ambiguous. The CDR3 consists of 12 residues. Germline assignment: CDR1 LGHDT and CDR2 YNNKEL (reference sequence). Trimming shortened V by 4 bases and J by 5 bases, and 8 bases separated the two germline ends. For the CDR3, the DNA is TGTGCCAGCAGCCGCGACACTTATGGCTACACCTTC. Translating it yields CASSRDTYGYTF.

V is TRBV7-8 and J is TRBJ2-2; 10 bases map to TRBD1. The germline V gene has CDR1 SGHVS and CDR2 FQNEAQ. The CDR3 spans 15 residues. The V and J ends lost 5 bases and 7 bases, in that order; junction bases with no gene match: 7. This CDR3 reads CASSVLGTGVGELFF. The CDR3 nucleotides are TGTGCCAGCAGCGTCCTCGGGACAGGGGTCGGGGAGCTGTTTTTT.

The chain carries TRBV6-1 and TRBJ1-1; D is possibly TRBD1 (6 bases). This CDR3 is 13 amino acids long. Germline V gene lookup returns CDR1 MNHNS and CDR2 SASEGT. The V end lost 2 bases, the J end lost 5 bases, and 9 bases lay between the germline ends. The CDR3 DNA is TGTGCCAGCAGTGAACAGGGGTGGACTGAAGCTTTCTTT. This encodes CASSEQGWTEAFF.

This chain connects TRBV6-5 to TRBJ1-5; D perhaps matches TRBD1 (5 bases). The CDR3 sequence is 13 residues long. Looked up from germline, CDR1 is MNHEY and CDR2 is SVGAGI. Trimming removed 6 bases at V and 4 bases at J, with 10 bases between. CDR3 residues: CASRPEGNQPQHF. The CDR3 DNA reads as TGTGCCAGCAGGCCGGAGGGGAATCAGCCCCAGCATTTT.

The J gene is TRBJ2-5, the V gene TRBV6-2 or TRBV6-3; 11 bases map to TRBD2. This CDR3 is 13 amino acids long. V lost 5 bases, J lost 7 bases, and 3 bases stayed unmatched. Per germline, CDR1 MNHEY and CDR2 SVGEGT. CDR3 amino acids: CASSEGTSGTQYF. In nucleotides, the CDR3 is TGTGCCAGCAGTGAGGGGACTAGCGGGACCCAGTACTTC.